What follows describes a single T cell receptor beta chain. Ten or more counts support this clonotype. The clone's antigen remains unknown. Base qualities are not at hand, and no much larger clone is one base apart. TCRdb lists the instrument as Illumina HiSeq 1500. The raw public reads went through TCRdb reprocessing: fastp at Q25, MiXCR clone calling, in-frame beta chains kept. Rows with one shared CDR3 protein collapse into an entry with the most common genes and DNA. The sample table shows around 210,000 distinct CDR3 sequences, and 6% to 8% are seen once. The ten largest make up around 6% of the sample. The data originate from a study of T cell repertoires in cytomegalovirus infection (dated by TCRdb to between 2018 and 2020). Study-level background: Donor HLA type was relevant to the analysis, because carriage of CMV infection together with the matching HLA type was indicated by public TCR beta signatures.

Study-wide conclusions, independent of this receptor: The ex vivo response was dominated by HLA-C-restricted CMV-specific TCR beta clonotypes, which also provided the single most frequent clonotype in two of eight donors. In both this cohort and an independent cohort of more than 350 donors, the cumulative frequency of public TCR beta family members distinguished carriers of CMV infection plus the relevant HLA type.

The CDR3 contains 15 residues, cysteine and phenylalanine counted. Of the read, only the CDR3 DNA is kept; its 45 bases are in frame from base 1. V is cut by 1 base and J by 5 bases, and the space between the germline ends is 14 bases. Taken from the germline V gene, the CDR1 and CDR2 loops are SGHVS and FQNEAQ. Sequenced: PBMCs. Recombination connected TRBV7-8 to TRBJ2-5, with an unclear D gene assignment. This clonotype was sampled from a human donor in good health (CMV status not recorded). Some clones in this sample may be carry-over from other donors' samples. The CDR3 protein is CASSLEIRVYETQYF. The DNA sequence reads TGTGCCAGCAGCTTAGAGATAAGGGTGTATGAGACCCAGTACTTC.